The T cell receptor (beta chain) under discussion was sequenced for a study of blood T cell repertoires in COVID-19. Within the sample, this clone is medium-sized. Germline loops: CDR1 SGHRS, CDR2 YFSETQ. This CDR3 comprises 16 residues. With 5 bases removed from V and 0 bases from J, the gap between germline ends came to 14 bases. Sequenced by immunoSEQ multiplex PCR; TCRdb stores in-frame clones only, minus some. The sample holds about 64,000 clones; roughly 88% are singletons and the top ten take 5.5% to 6%. This TCR came from a woman aged 55-70 years with acute or convalescent COVID-19. Sequencing input: peripheral blood. This chain uses TRBV5-1 with TRBJ2-2; possible D gene TRBD1, 5 bases. The CDR3 loop is CASSFRGHTNTGELFF. CDR3 nucleotide sequence: TGCGCCAGCAGTTTCCGAGGACACACGAACACCGGGGAGCTGTTTTTT.